This T cell receptor beta chain was retrieved from a study of human thymus T cells. Study-wide results and limits: There appeared to be biased usage of V and J genes in thymic and blood repertoires.

Donor material was obtained from healthy Finnish infants undergoing corrective surgery for congenital heart defects. A remark on this clone: What it binds is unknown.

The CDR3 runs 14 residues. V shed 4 bases, J shed 4 bases, and the junction held 3 bases outside the gene matches. CDR1 MGHRA and CDR2 YSYEKL come from the germline V gene. Profiled with immunoSEQ multiplex PCR; TCRdb holds only in-frame clones, not every one. The sample yields 35,000 to 45,000 clones, roughly 94% seen once. The source material was blood. The chain links TRBV4-1 to TRBJ1-4; 7 nucleotides agree with TRBD1. This TCR came from a boy under two years old with a congenital heart defect but otherwise immunologically healthy. The CDR3 DNA follows: TGCGCCAGCAGCCCCAGGGGGAGTAATGAAAAACTGTTTTTT. Amino acid sequence: CASSPRGSNEKLFF.